The 30 T cell receptor beta chains in this list originate from one sample, sequenced in a study of T cell responses to AZD1222 COVID-19 vaccine. Sequencing was performed with immunoSEQ multiplex PCR; in TCRdb, only in-frame clones are kept and a portion is missing. The table includes roughly 150,000 clones, 88% detected once. The source was peripheral blood, collected on day 0 of MenACWY control vaccination. Receptors originate from an adult in good health.

This rearrangement joins TRBV27 to TRBJ1-1; D might be TRBD1 (5 bases). The germline CDR1 and CDR2 sequences are MNHEY and SMNVEV (reference sequence). The CDR3 contains 14 residues. Trimming stripped 6 bases from V and 3 bases from J, with 14 bases between. This CDR3 is CASSGRVSHTEAFF. In DNA, the CDR3 is TGTGCCAGCAGCGGCAGGGTGAGCCACACTGAAGCTTTCTTT.

The chain couples TRBV4-3 to TRBJ1-2; D might be TRBD1 (5 bases). Trimming shortened V by 1 base and J by 8 bases, and 20 bases separated the two germline ends. CDR3 length: 16 residues. Per germline, CDR1 LGHNA and CDR2 YSLEER. Written as DNA, the CDR3 is TGCGCCAGCAGCCAAGGTAGGCAGGGAAGGAGTCTCGGCTACACCTTC. This gives the protein CASSQGRQGRSLGYTF.

CDR3: CASSPQSPPTNEQFF. The CDR3 DNA sequence: TGTGCCAGCAGTCCACAGAGCCCTCCGACCAATGAGCAGTTCTTC. V usage is TRBV6-5 and J usage is TRBJ2-1; the D is unclear. V lost 5 bases and J lost 6, with 17 bases in between. Germline CDR1 and CDR2: MNHEY and SVGAGI. The CDR3 totals 15 residues.

This clone was observed a single time. At one of its ends the junction is not consistent with the germline gene, which may arise from a read error. V and J are TRBV6-2 or TRBV6-3 and TRBJ1-2; D is unresolved. The CDR3 is 11 residues long. CDR1 is MNHEY, CDR2 SVGEGT, per germline. The CDR3 region is CASSDSYGYTF. The CDR3 coding sequence is TGTGCCAGCAGTGACTCGTACGGCTACACCTTC.

The CDR3 nucleotides are TGTGCCAGTCAGCTACAGGGGGTCTCCTACAATGAGCAGTTCTTC. Protein: CASQLQGVSYNEQFF. This rearrangement joins TRBV19 to TRBJ2-1, with 8 positions matching TRBD1. Germline assignment: CDR1 LNHDA and CDR2 SQIVND (reference sequence). This CDR3 has 15 residues. The J segment lost 0 bases and the V segment lost 8 bases, leaving 6 bases of the junction unmatched.

This sequence joins TRBV15 and TRBJ2-3; D not certain. CDR1 is LNHNV and CDR2 is YYDKDF in the germline V gene (reference sequence). Trimming removed 3 bases at V and 3 bases at J, with 7 bases between. This CDR3 is 13 amino acids long. CDR3 region: CATSSPQTDTQYF. CDR3 in DNA: TGTGCCACCAGCAGTCCCCAAACAGATACGCAGTATTTT.

The chain employs TRBV12-5 and TRBJ1-1; D is unresolved. The CDR3 sequence is 14 residues long. Trimming left V 5 bases short and J 2 bases short, with 12 bases between. Germline V gives CDR1 LGHNT, CDR2 FRNRAP. CDR3 loop: CASGGHRLNTEAFF. Here the CDR3 DNA reads TGTGCTAGTGGTGGGCACCGACTTAACACTGAAGCTTTCTTT.

The chain has TRBV7-9 and TRBJ1-2; weak D call: TRBD1 (6 bases). The germline V and J ends were trimmed by 1 base and 8 bases, with 23 bases remaining between them. Germline V gene lookup returns CDR1 SEHNR and CDR2 FQNEAQ (reference sequence). The CDR3 has 17 amino acids. As DNA, the CDR3 is TGTGCCAGCAGCTTAGTAGGAACCCCAGGGGCAGTTTTCGGCTACACCTTC. Translated, it gives CASSLVGTPGAVFGYTF.

There are a few counts of this clone. The gene calls are TRBV11-3 and TRBJ1-6; tentative D call: TRBD1 (6 bases). There are 14 residues in the CDR3. In germline, CDR1 is SGHNT, CDR2 YENEEA. Trimming removed 5 bases at V and 6 bases at J, with 11 bases between. As DNA, the CDR3 is TGTGCCAGCAGCCAGGGAGGGGGTAATTCACCCCTCCACTTT. Protein product: CASSQGGGNSPLHF. The full variable domain, rest sourced from reference TRBV11-3 and TRBJ1-6, is EAGVVQSPRYKIIEKKQPVAFWCNPISGHNTLYWYLQNLGQGPELLIRYENEEAVDDSQLPKDRFSAERLKGVDSTLKIQPAELGDSAVYLCASSQGGGNSPLHFGNGTRLTVT.

Points on this clone: Germline and junction disagree at one end, which may indicate a read error. Here the CDR3 reads CASSFHREETQYF. The CDR3 DNA reads TGTGCTAGCAGCTTCCACAGGGAGGAGACCCAGTACTTC. V usage is TRBV7-7 and J usage is TRBJ2-5; maybe TRBD1 (6 bases). Germline CDR1 and CDR2: SSHAT and FNYEAQ (reference sequence). The length of the CDR3 is 13 residues.

This clone was seen only once. This chain connects TRBV7-2 to TRBJ1-5; D unclear. The CDR3 contains 13 residues. Between the trimmed V and J ends, which lost 1 base and 6 bases, there was a span of 7 bases. CDR1 SGHTA and CDR2 FQGNSA come from the germline V gene. The CDR3 is CASSLGRGQPQHF. CDR3 nucleotides: TGTGCCAGCAGCTTAGGACGCGGTCAGCCCCAGCATTTT. Looking up the rest from reference TRBV7-2 and TRBJ1-5 gives the full variable domain: GAGVSQSPSNKVTEKGKDVELRCDPISGHTALYWYRQSLGQGLEFLIYFQGNSAPDKSGLPSDRFSAERTGGSVSTLTIQRTQQEDSAVYLCASSLGRGQPQHFGDGTRLSIL.

The chain is built from TRBV9 and TRBJ2-5; no definite D call. Trimming took off 7 bases at V and 4 bases at J, with 17 bases between the two ends. The CDR3 has 14 residues. Germline V gives CDR1 SGDLS, CDR2 YYNGEE. The CDR3, as DNA: TGTGCCAGCGGGATTCCGGAAAAGGGAGAGACCCAGTACTTC. This sequence encodes CASGIPEKGETQYF. Looking up the rest from reference TRBV9 and TRBJ2-5 gives the full variable domain: DSGVTQTPKHLITATGQRVTLRCSPRSGDLSVYWYQQSLDQGLQFLIQYYNGEERAKGNILERFSAQQFPDLHSELNLSSLELGDSALYFCASGIPEKGETQYFGPGTRLLVL.

As for this clone: Other DNA sequences in the sample encode the same CDR3. This chain joins TRBV19 and TRBJ1-3; a possible D gene is TRBD1 (6 bases). V was pared by 3 bases and J by 2 bases, with 11 bases between. This CDR3 contains 15 residues. Germline values: CDR1 LNHDA, CDR2 SQIVND (reference sequence). The CDR3 is CASSIGGTPGNTIYF. As DNA, the CDR3 is TGTGCCAGTAGTATCGGAGGGACACCTGGAAACACCATATATTTT.

This CDR3 is CASRAREGSHTGELFF. The CDR3 DNA sequence: TGTGCCAGCAGGGCCCGGGAGGGTTCCCACACCGGGGAGCTGTTTTTT. The chain couples TRBV2 to TRBJ2-2; 8 bases map to TRBD2. With V trimmed by 6 bases and J by 3 bases, 9 bases remained unmatched. This CDR3 is built from 16 residues. The germline V gene encodes CDR1 SNHLY and CDR2 FYNNEI.

V and J are TRBV29-1 and TRBJ1-1; 7 nucleotides align to TRBD1. The CDR3 extends over 12 amino acids. The J segment lost 4 bases and the V segment lost 6 bases, leaving 5 bases of the junction unmatched. Germline-derived CDR1 and CDR2 are SQVTM and ANQGSEA. The CDR3 bases are TGCAGCGTGTATGACAGGGTCACTGAAGCTTTCTTT. Encoded protein: CSVYDRVTEAFF.

CDR3: CASSQDVQGQPMRGAYEQYF. The CDR3 DNA follows: TGCGCCAGCAGCCAAGATGTACAGGGCCAACCTATGCGAGGGGCCTACGAGCAGTACTTC. The rearrangement uses TRBV4-1 and TRBJ2-7; a possible D gene is TRBD1 (6 bases). The CDR3 extends over 20 amino acids. The V and J ends lost 0 bases and 2 bases respectively, with 26 bases between them. The germline gives CDR1 MGHRA, CDR2 YSYEKL.

The V call is TRBV28, the J call TRBJ1-1, with TRBD1 matching over 7 bases. The V gene end was trimmed by 6 bases and the J gene end by 2 bases; junction bases not matched to a gene: 9. CDR1 and CDR2 from the germline V gene are MDHEN and SYDVKM. The CDR3 consists of 15 residues. CDR3 sequence (DNA): TGTGCCAGCAGAGAAACCGGGACAGTTAACACTGAAGCTTTCTTT. Translating gives CASRETGTVNTEAFF.

The rearrangement links TRBV30 to TRBJ1-1; no clear D. The CDR3 runs to 13 residues. The germline V gene encodes CDR1 GTSNPN and CDR2 SVGIG (reference sequence). V lost 3 bases and J lost 0, with 8 bases in between. The CDR3 protein is CAWRLNVNTEAFF. CDR3 bases: TGTGCCTGGAGACTCAATGTGAACACTGAAGCTTTCTTT.

This clone has a handful of counts. This chain joins TRBV3-1 (or the pseudogene TRBV3-2) and TRBJ1-1; perhaps TRBD1 as D (6 bases). Deletions cut 2 bases from V and 10 bases from J, with 11 bases between. CDR1 and CDR2 from the germline V gene are LGHDT and YNNKEL (reference sequence). This CDR3 spans 12 amino acids. Here the CDR3 DNA reads TGTGCCAGCAGCCAAACAGGGCGTGGAGCTTTCTTT. Translating gives CASSQTGRGAFF.

The rearrangement joins TRBV3-1 (or the pseudogene TRBV3-2) to TRBJ2-7, with D uncertain. Per germline, CDR1 LGHDT and CDR2 YNNKEL (reference sequence). The germline V and J ends were trimmed by 0 bases and 0 bases, with 9 bases remaining between them. The CDR3 is 15 residues long. The CDR3 DNA follows: TGTGCCAGCAGCCAAGAAGTGGCCTCCTCCTACGAGCAGTACTTC. Translation gives CASSQEVASSYEQYF.

The V gene is TRBV19, the J gene TRBJ1-2, with 9 bases that match TRBD1. Germline V CDR1 and CDR2: LNHDA, SQIVND (reference sequence). The V and J ends lost 6 bases and 5 bases, in that order; junction bases with no gene match: 13. This CDR3 region has 16 residues. This CDR3 reads CASSSPGTGNGYGYTF. The DNA of the CDR3 is TGTGCCAGTAGCAGTCCCGGGACAGGGAATGGGTATGGCTACACCTTC.

The chain has TRBV6-1 and TRBJ1-5; 10 bases match TRBD1. There are 16 residues in the CDR3. Trimming cost V 2 bases and J 6 bases; bases outside gene matches: 7. Germline CDR1 MNHNS, CDR2 SASEGT. CDR3: CASSENPDRGFQPQHF. The CDR3 coding sequence is TGTGCCAGCAGTGAAAATCCGGACAGGGGGTTTCAGCCCCAGCATTTT.

The genes are TRBV30 and TRBJ1-5, with 9 bases fitting TRBD1. The V gene end was trimmed by 1 base and the J gene end by 6 bases; junction bases not matched to a gene: 7. There are 15 residues in the CDR3. Germline CDR1 reads GTSNPN; CDR2 reads SVGIG (reference sequence). The CDR3 nucleotides read TGTGCCTGGAGTGACCGGGACAGGGACTTTCAGCCCCAGCATTTT. Its protein product is CAWSDRDRDFQPQHF.

The chain has TRBV11-3 and TRBJ2-7; the D is unclear. The CDR3 spans 12 residues. Trimming left V 6 bases short and J 6 bases short, with 12 bases between. The V gene's germline CDR1 is SGHNT and CDR2 YENEEA. The CDR3 sequence: CASSPPLGEQYF. In nucleotides, the CDR3 is TGTGCCAGCAGTCCCCCCCTAGGCGAGCAGTACTTC.

The chain's CDR3 is CASRRTGQNTEAFF. The CDR3 nucleotides read TGTGCCAGTAGAAGGACAGGGCAAAACACTGAAGCTTTCTTT. The rearrangement uses TRBV19 and TRBJ1-1; 8 bases match TRBD1. With V trimmed by 6 bases and J by 2 bases, 5 bases remained unmatched. Per germline, CDR1 LNHDA and CDR2 SQIVND (reference sequence). The CDR3 is made up of 14 amino acids.

This chain uses TRBV9 with TRBJ1-6; D remains ambiguous. Germline assignment: CDR1 SGDLS and CDR2 YYNGEE. V lost 1 base and J 11 bases, leaving 10 bases between the germline ends. The CDR3 runs 13 residues. The CDR3 region has the DNA TGTGCCAGCAGCGTATTCGGCGGGACACCCCTCCACTTT. Protein product: CASSVFGGTPLHF.

V usage is TRBV2 and J usage is TRBJ1-1; D possibly corresponds to TRBD1 (5 bases). Germline V CDR1 and CDR2: SNHLY, FYNNEI. This CDR3 has 14 amino acids. With 6 bases removed from V and 4 bases from J, the gap between germline ends came to 15 bases. CDR3 sequence reads: CASRGEGSFTEAFF. DNA for the CDR3: TGTGCCAGCAGGGGTGAGGGGTCCTTCACTGAAGCTTTCTTT.

The CDR3 loop reads CASSQDRALRISNTGELFF. DNA of the CDR3: TGCGCCAGCAGTCAAGACAGGGCGCTTAGGATCTCGAACACCGGGGAGCTGTTTTTT. The chain employs TRBV23-1 and TRBJ2-2, with 7 bases identical to TRBD1. TRBV23-1 is assigned to the ORF class and has an uncertain function. The CDR3 is made up of 19 amino acids. With 2 bases clipped from V and 0 bases from J, the junction kept 12 bases outside the gene matches.

V is TRBV5-1 and J is TRBJ2-1; 11 bases agree with TRBD2. This CDR3 spans 17 amino acids. With 4 bases clipped from V and 0 bases from J, the junction kept 6 bases outside the gene matches. Germline V CDR1 and CDR2: SGHRS, YFSETQ. The CDR3 loop reads CASSMTSGDLSYNEQFF. The CDR3 DNA reads as TGCGCCAGCAGCATGACTAGCGGGGACCTCTCCTACAATGAGCAGTTCTTC.

The J gene is TRBJ1-5, the V gene TRBV7-9; 8 bases match TRBD1. The trim removed 5 bases at V and 6 bases at J, leaving 12 bases unmatched. This CDR3 has 16 amino acids. Looked up from germline, CDR1 is SEHNR and CDR2 is FQNEAQ (reference sequence). DNA of the CDR3: TGTGCCAGCAGCCCCAGCCAGACAGGGGTCGGTCAGCCCCAGCATTTT. Amino acid sequence: CASSPSQTGVGQPQHF.